This is a list of T cell receptor beta chains from one sample in a study of identical twins. TCRdb itself ran the 5' RACE reads through MiXCR, one entry per CDR3 protein. The table has hundreds of thousands of distinct CDR3 sequences, about 20% seen once. This same sample was also taken into another study, of T cells expressing NK-cell markers.

The sequenced material came from PBMCs. The source of these receptors is a woman aged 18 to 35 in good health. The conserved cysteine and the conserved F or W are not part of the CDR3 here.

cdr3_aa j_call v_call
ASSFVGGGADIQY TRBJ2-4 TRBV7-8
ASSLLQETQY TRBJ2-5 TRBV5-1
ASRPTPGKPQH TRBJ1-5 TRBV6-1
ASGRGALTDTQY TRBJ2-3 TRBV5-1
ASRSHSGQETQY TRBJ2-5 TRBV7-9
SARVGGKGQF TRBJ2-1 TRBV20-1
ASRAGGSSYNEQF TRBJ2-1 TRBV5-1
ASRETGDAQY TRBJ2-7 TRBV6-2/TRBV6-3
ASSDRSSGNTIY TRBJ1-3 TRBV6-1
ASSASGTGVTEAF TRBJ1-1 TRBV7-6
ASKSGQRYEQY TRBJ2-7 TRBV6-1
SARDGDISTDTQY TRBJ2-3 TRBV20-1
ASSNLQGAGEKLF TRBJ1-4 TRBV5-1
ASEVARTGGRSEQF TRBJ2-1 TRBV7-9
ASSQDRGLGRGNEQF TRBJ2-1 TRBV3-1
SVDQGAGEQY TRBJ2-7 TRBV29-1
ASSEPRLGEQY TRBJ2-7 TRBV25-1
ASSSLSGNAYNEQF TRBJ2-1 TRBV11-2
AILEGFGANVLT TRBJ2-6 TRBV10-3
ASSQGGQSYSGANVLT TRBJ2-6 TRBV6-1
ASSRIAGAYEQY TRBJ2-7 TRBV12-3/TRBV12-4
ASSYSKGSGSSYEQY TRBJ2-7 TRBV6-5
ASSASGRAREQY TRBJ2-7 TRBV12-3/TRBV12-4
ASSPRDRASWSYNEQF TRBJ2-1 TRBV5-6
SAPILAGVDEQY TRBJ2-7 TRBV20-1
SAPLGSGTPPSGYT TRBJ1-2 TRBV20-1
AISASYLVGSGATDTQY TRBJ2-3 TRBV10-3
ASSAQGVGQF TRBJ2-1 TRBV9
ASSSRVQGSTDTQY TRBJ2-3 TRBV7-9
AISVAGVETQY TRBJ2-5 TRBV10-3
SARIGGMRDTQY TRBJ2-3 TRBV20-1
ASSPWATRNEKLF TRBJ1-4 TRBV12-3/TRBV12-4
SVEEGRGAYNEQF TRBJ2-1 TRBV29-1
ASSFGGLVYTGELF TRBJ2-2 TRBV5-4
ASSLPRGAETQY TRBJ2-5 TRBV7-9
ASSLADYNSPLH TRBJ1-6 TRBV5-1
SARGTGTGMNEQY TRBJ2-7 TRBV20-1
ASSLSPPGQF TRBJ2-1 TRBV7-9
ASTLTLNTEAF TRBJ1-1 TRBV19
ASSLNREGGNEQF TRBJ2-1 TRBV27
ASSFTVHYNEQF TRBJ2-1 TRBV7-9
SAREIGGAETQY TRBJ2-5 TRBV20-1
ASSNWDRGLGKNIQY TRBJ2-4 TRBV7-9
SAFEISLNYGYT TRBJ1-2 TRBV20-1
AIILAEQF TRBJ2-1 TRBV10-3
ASSLRGGNYEQY TRBJ2-7 TRBV5-1
ASSYSRAGGSYEQY TRBJ2-7 TRBV6-5
ASKEDTNTGELF TRBJ2-2 TRBV7-6